The rows below give T cell receptor beta chains drawn from one sample of a study of blood T cells in healthy people across ages. One entry per CDR3 protein results from TCRdb running MiXCR on the 5' RACE reads. The sample holds 1.5 million to 2 million distinct CDR3 sequences, about 35% seen once. Sequencing was done on a sample of blood. The receptors were gathered from a woman under 40 in good health. Each CDR3 is given with its conserved first and last residue. D genes are given only for firm matches. Part of the rows lack a size; the others show once, few, many or a class for expanded clones.

V gene,J gene,clone size,D gene,CDR3 DNA,CDR3 protein
TRBV20-1,TRBJ2-7,-,-,TGCAGTGCTAGGTCCCCGGTTGGTGTGGGGTACGAGCAGTACTTC,CSARSPVGVGYEQYF
TRBV10-3,TRBJ2-1,few,TRBD1,TGTGCCATCAGAGTCAGACAGGGGGCCAAGGATGAGCAGTTCTTC,CAIRVRQGAKDEQFF
TRBV4-1,TRBJ1-2,-,-,TGCGCCAGCAGTCACCCCGTTAAGGGGGTCCTCTATGGCTACACCTTC,CASSHPVKGVLYGYTF
TRBV3-1,TRBJ1-2,-,-,TGTGCCAGCAGCCAGATCGGGTGGGGCTACACCTTC,CASSQIGWGYTF
TRBV12-3/TRBV12-4,TRBJ2-7,few,-,TGTGCCCGCAGTCTAGCCTCAGGGACAAACTACGAGCAGTACTTC,CARSLASGTNYEQYF
TRBV5-1,TRBJ2-7,-,-,TGCGCCAGCAGGACGAACTACGAGCGGTACTTC,CASRTNYERYF
TRBV7-2,TRBJ2-6,many,TRBD1,TGTGCCAGCAGCGCGTACAGGGGTACAGACTCTGGGGCCAACGTCCTGACTTTC,CASSAYRGTDSGANVLTF
TRBV21-1,TRBJ2-7,few,-,TGTGCCAGCAGCAAAGCCCCGGGCGAGCAGTACTTC,CASSKAPGEQYF
TRBV15,TRBJ2-3,few,-,TGTGCCACCAGAAAAACTCGGGGGACCACAGGTACGCAGTATTTT,CATRKTRGTTGTQYF
TRBV11-2,TRBJ1-2,-,-,TGTGCCAGCAGCTTAGTGGTGGAAGGCTACACCTTC,CASSLVVEGYTF
TRBV18,TRBJ1-5,-,-,TGTGCCAGCTCACCGCCCGGGGATGGGGGGGCAGGAAATCAGCCCCAGCATTTT,CASSPPGDGGAGNQPQHF
TRBV24-1,TRBJ1-1,-,-,TGTGCCACCAGTGCCGGACAGACCTCGAACACTGAAGCTTTCTTT,CATSAGQTSNTEAFF
TRBV28,TRBJ1-4,-,-,TGTGCCAGCAGTAAACAGGTCCTTAATGAAAAACTGTTTTTT,CASSKQVLNEKLFF
TRBV10-3,TRBJ2-7,-,TRBD1,TGTGCCATCAGTGAGAGGGTAGGACAGGGACTGCAGCAGTACTTC,CAISERVGQGLQQYF
TRBV5-4,TRBJ2-2,-,-,TGTGCCAGCAGCTTGATCAGGGGGGACACCGGGGAGCTGTTTTTT,CASSLIRGDTGELFF
TRBV9,TRBJ2-5,-,-,TGTGCCAGCAGCGTCCCCCGGGAGATCCAGTACTTC,CASSVPREIQYF
TRBV24-1,TRBJ2-3,-,TRBD2,TGTGCCACCAGCGATGATACCGGGACTAGCGGGAGGGCCACAGATACGCAGTATTTT,CATSDDTGTSGRATDTQYF
TRBV11-2,TRBJ2-1,few,TRBD2,TGTGCCAGCAGCTCCCGGACTAGCGGGGAGAATGAGCAGTTCTTC,CASSSRTSGENEQFF
TRBV29-1,TRBJ2-3,few,-,TGCAGCGTCGATGATAGATTTTTTGGGGGCGAAATCACATCAGATACGCAGTATTTT,CSVDDRFFGGEITSDTQYF
TRBV27,TRBJ2-7,many,-,TGTGCCAGCAGTTTATCAGGGTTCTACGAGCAGTACTTC,CASSLSGFYEQYF
TRBV20-1,TRBJ1-6,-,TRBD1,TGCAGTGCGTTCCCGGGACAGATCAATTCACCCCTCCACTTT,CSAFPGQINSPLHF
TRBV7-3,TRBJ2-1,many,TRBD2,TGTGCCAGCAGCGCCAGTACTAGCGCCAATGAGCAGTTCTTC,CASSASTSANEQFF
TRBV25-1,TRBJ2-1,few,TRBD1,TGTGCCAGCTCGTCCTGGTCCGGCCTCCAGGGGGATGAGCAGTTCTTC,CASSSWSGLQGDEQFF
TRBV6-1,TRBJ2-2,-,TRBD1,TGTGCCAGCAGACAAGACAGGGTTCTTACCGGGGAGCTGTTTTTT,CASRQDRVLTGELFF
TRBV5-4,TRBJ2-5,few,TRBD2,TGTGCCAGCAGGACTTCCGGGACTAGCGGGGGGGAGACCCAGTACTTC,CASRTSGTSGGETQYF
TRBV4-2,TRBJ2-3,-,-,TGTGCCAGCAGCCAGGGAGCCTCGGGGGCCAGCACAGGTACGCAGTATTTT,CASSQGASGASTGTQYF
TRBV9,TRBJ2-1,-,TRBD2,TGTGCCAGCAGCGTAATAGCGGGGGGCCCCCTCGGTGAGCAGTTCTTC,CASSVIAGGPLGEQFF